Sequencing of this T cell receptor beta chain was carried out in a study of response to subunit inactivated influenza vaccine. Study outcomes and limitations: Authors suggested each seasonal influenza vaccination recruits few new T cells.

One entry per CDR3 protein, called by TCRdb with MiXCR from the RT-PCR reads. The data show 650,000 to 800,000 distinct CDR3 sequences, around 13% seen once. The CDR3 consists of 12 residues. Germline assignment: CDR1 SGHTA and CDR2 FQGNSA. The germline V and J ends were trimmed by 4 bases and 9 bases, with 7 bases remaining between them. The table lists this clonotype with a few counts. Its matching antigen is unknown. The source of this sequence is a man aged 50 to 60 who received an inactivated influenza vaccine. The V and J genes are TRBV7-2 and TRBJ1-6; D unclear. Source: PBMCs from blood, taken 14 to 15 days before vaccination. In DNA form, the CDR3 reads TGTGCCAGCAGCTCGGCCCCTTCACCCCTCCACTTT. Translation gives CASSSAPSPLHF.